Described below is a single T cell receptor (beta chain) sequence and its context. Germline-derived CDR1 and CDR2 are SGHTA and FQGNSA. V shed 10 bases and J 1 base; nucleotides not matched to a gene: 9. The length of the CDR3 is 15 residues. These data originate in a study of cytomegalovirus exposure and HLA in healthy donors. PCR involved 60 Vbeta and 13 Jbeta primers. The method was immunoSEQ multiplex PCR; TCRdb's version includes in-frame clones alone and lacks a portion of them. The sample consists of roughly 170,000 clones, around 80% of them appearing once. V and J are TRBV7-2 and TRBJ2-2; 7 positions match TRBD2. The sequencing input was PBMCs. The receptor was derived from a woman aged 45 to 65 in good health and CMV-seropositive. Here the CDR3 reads CATPGLAENTGELFF. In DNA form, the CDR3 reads TGTGCCACCCCCGGGCTAGCGGAGAACACCGGGGAGCTGTTTTTT. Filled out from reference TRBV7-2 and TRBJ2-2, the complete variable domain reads GAGVSQSPSNKVTEKGKDVELRCDPISGHTALYWYRQSLGQGLEFLIYFQGNSAPDKSGLPSDRFSAERTGGSVSTLTIQRTQQEDSAVYLCATPGLAENTGELFFGEGSRLTVL.